The entry below describes one TCR beta chain. Its antigen is still unknown. Base-call qualities are not available, and no considerably larger clone is one nucleotide away. The immunoSEQ assay, a bias-controlled multiplex PCR using V- and J-specific primers, was used to amplify TCR beta CDR3 regions from genomic DNA. In a second PCR step, a proprietary barcode and Illumina adapter sequences were attached to the CDR3 amplicons. An Illumina MiSeq instrument was used for sequencing of the CDR3 libraries. Turning to the authors' computational methods: Export and quality control were done with immunoSEQ Analyzer 3.0, while downstream analyses used R Bioconductor and Immunarch. Only productive rearrangements in the normalized downsampled data set were used to calculate repertoire metrics. Pathologically expanded clonotypes were defined as those larger than 5 templates in the normalized cohort. The Inverse Simpson Index was used to measure repertoire diversity. The non-normalized data set was used for CMV-specificity analyses so that all clonotypes could be captured. Not all clones reach the TCRdb copy of this immuneACCESS table, which keeps in-frame sequences only. Checked studies attribute under half of the gap to unresolved V genes and leave the rest unexplained. The V and J calls and clone size come from that table; D and trimming were worked out from the DNA. Counted in this sample were around 16,000 clones; 85% to 90% of them appeared once. Around 3% of the sample is held by the ten biggest clonotypes.

V is shortened by 7 bases, J by 1 base, and the region joining them spans 13 bases. From its cysteine to its phenylalanine, the CDR3 spans 14 amino acids. The sequence is cut down to CDR3 DNA, 42 bases in frame from base 1. The germline V gene encodes CDR1 SNHLY and CDR2 FYNNEI. The data were taken from a study of T cell clonotyping in hematopoietic cell transplantation (dated by TCRdb to the early 2020s). Some background on the complete study: The study collected 130 to 150 blood samples from about 40 consecutive transplant recipients and their related donors. Recruitment of patients ran from late 2015 to early 2017, and follow-up continued until September 2020 or until death.

Study-level results and caveats: Inverse Simpson Index values from donors and from recipients before transplant predicted broader TCR repertoire diversity after transplant. A decrease in recipient TCR diversity was observed after transplant, and a progressive increase in pathologically expanded clonotypes was seen from day 30 to day 180. Just a small fraction of recipient repertoires overlapped with donor repertoires, and more than 97% appeared de novo at the given depth. The sample size was limited, and CD4 and CD8 repertoire contributions could not be separated because cells were not sorted.

Blood samples for TCR beta sequencing were provided by related transplant donors. Nuclei Lysis Solution was used to extract genomic DNA from fresh or cryopreserved unfractionated peripheral blood mononuclear cells. The TCR sequence derives from a man aged 50 or older in good health. Some clones in this sample may be carry-over from other donors' samples. The sequence links TRBV2 to TRBJ2-5, with TRBD2 perhaps the D gene, on 5 matching bases. Sequencing was done on a sample of peripheral blood mononuclear cells. The nucleotide sequence is given as TGTGCCAGCAAAGCGGATAACGGCCAAGAGACCCAGTACTTC. Translation gives CASKADNGQETQYF. Where the CDR3 stops, the reference TRBV2 and TRBJ2-5 genes take over; the full variable domain is EPEVTQTPSHQVTQMGQEVILRCVPISNHLYFYWYRQILGQKVEFLVSFYNNEISEKSEIFDDQFSVERPDGSNFTLKIRSTKLEDSAMYFCASKADNGQETQYFGPGTRLLVL.